These 8 T cell receptor beta chains came from one sample sequenced in a study of human T cells and chemical hapten exposure. Time point of the sample: pre-sensitization, week 0. As to treatment: therapeutic diphenylcyclopropenone sensitization with weekly scalp DPC. TCRdb reprocessed the RACE reads via MiXCR and lists one record per CDR3 protein. The table lists roughly 110,000 distinct CDR3 sequences, less than 15% of them singletons. Sequencing was performed on whole blood, taken in connection with sensitization to the hapten diphenylcyclopropenone (DPC). The receptors were gathered from a woman in her 50s with alopecia areata. Some clones in this sample may be carry-over from other donors' samples.

The chain couples TRBV11-2 to TRBJ2-3; D uncertain. The CDR3 has 18 residues. The V gene lost 1 base and the J gene lost 0 bases, with 17 bases spanning the gap. Germline CDR1 and CDR2: SGHAT and FQNNGV. The CDR3 region is CASSLVGSMHLSTDTQYF. The CDR3 bases are TGTGCCAGCAGCTTAGTGGGGTCGATGCACCTAAGCACAGATACGCAGTATTTT.

V and J are TRBV6-2 or TRBV6-3 and TRBJ1-2; 7 nucleotides match TRBD1. The CDR3 totals 17 residues. Germline V lookup: CDR1 MNHEY, CDR2 SVGEGT. The J segment lost 7 bases and the V segment lost 5 bases, leaving 19 bases of the junction unmatched. The CDR3 spells CASSTPGQPPSGFGYTF. CDR3 coding DNA: TGTGCCAGCAGTACCCCGGGACAGCCGCCCTCTGGATTTGGCTACACCTTC.

This clonotype appeared many times. V gene TRBV2 combines with J gene TRBJ1-3, with 8 bases that match TRBD1. This CDR3 has 15 amino acids. Germline V gives CDR1 SNHLY, CDR2 FYNNEI. Unmatched junction bases numbered 8, after V lost 6 bases and J lost 4 bases. CDR3 in amino acids: CASSRQGSDGNTIYF. CDR3 DNA: TGTGCCAGCAGCCGACAGGGGTCGGACGGAAACACCATATATTTT.

J is TRBJ2-3 and V is TRBV7-2, with 9 bases identical to TRBD2. The CDR3 contains 17 residues. Germline values: CDR1 SGHTA, CDR2 FQGNSA. V lost 7 bases and J lost 0; bases outside the gene matches: 11. The CDR3, as DNA: TGTGCCAGCACCCCCCGCTGGCGGGGGGGCAGCACAGATACGCAGTATTTT. This encodes CASTPRWRGGSTDTQYF.

This clonotype was counted only a few times. This sequence joins TRBV12-3 or TRBV12-4 and TRBJ1-1; perhaps TRBD1 as D (5 bases). This CDR3 spans 17 amino acids. Trimming removed 3 bases from V and 0 bases from J, with 17 bases in between. The CDR3 bases are TGTGCCAGCAGTTTCGGTAGTCGACAAGGGGTGAACACTGAAGCTTTCTTT. Translation: CASSFGSRQGVNTEAFF.

This clonotype was picked up a small number of times. The chain is built from TRBV7-2 and TRBJ2-1, with D tentatively TRBD2 (5 bases). The V end was cut by 1 base, the J end by 1 base, with 8 bases between. CDR3 length: 15 residues. CDR1 and CDR2 from the germline V gene are SGHTA and FQGNSA. The CDR3 reads CASSLVGLSYNEQFF. In DNA, the CDR3 is TGTGCCAGCAGCTTAGTTGGACTTTCCTACAATGAGCAGTTCTTC. Full variable domain (remainder filled in from reference TRBV7-2 and TRBJ2-1): GAGVSQSPSNKVTEKGKDVELRCDPISGHTALYWYRQSLGQGLEFLIYFQGNSAPDKSGLPSDRFSAERTGGSVSTLTIQRTQQEDSAVYLCASSLVGLSYNEQFFGPGTRLTVL.

CDR3 DNA: TGTGCCAGCAGTTTCAGGGTTCGAGAGACCCAGTACTTC. Its translation is CASSFRVRETQYF. This sequence joins TRBV27 and TRBJ2-5, with TRBD1 as a possible D gene (5 bases). CDR3 length: 13 amino acids. Germline V gene sequence: CDR1 MNHEY, CDR2 SMNVEV (reference sequence). The V and J ends lost 3 bases and 4 bases respectively, with 9 bases between them.

The sample holds many counts of this clonotype. The chain couples TRBV6-5 to TRBJ2-7, with D hard to call. The CDR3 is made up of 14 amino acids. Germline V CDR1 and CDR2: MNHEY, SVGAGI. With 3 bases removed from V and 4 bases from J, the gap between germline ends came to 13 bases. CDR3 nucleotide sequence: TGTGCCAGCAGTTATTACCCCCCCCCATACGAGCAGTACTTC. Encoded protein: CASSYYPPPYEQYF.